These 20 T cell receptor beta chains originate from one sample sequenced in a study of blood T cell repertoires in COVID-19. Generated by immunoSEQ multiplex PCR, the TCRdb table keeps only in-frame clones and is missing some. The sample holds roughly 170,000 clones, about 87% seen once. The specimen was peripheral blood. These receptors were collected from a man between 35 and 55 years old with active or convalescent COVID-19.

This rearrangement joins TRBV28 to TRBJ1-4; 9 bases align to TRBD1. After removal of 5 bases from V and 6 bases from J, the junction contained 4 bases not matched to a gene. CDR1 MDHEN and CDR2 SYDVKM come from the germline V gene. The CDR3 is 14 amino acids. Here the CDR3 DNA reads TGTGCCAGCAGTACCGGGACAGGGTATGAAAAACTGTTTTTT. Amino acid sequence: CASSTGTGYEKLFF.

V gene TRBV11-2 combines with J gene TRBJ2-5, with D perhaps TRBD2 (7 bases). The CDR3 is 15 amino acids. Germline V CDR1 and CDR2: SGHAT, FQNNGV. V was cut by 5 bases and J by 1 base, with 14 bases left in between. CDR3 protein: CASSQTAGAQETQYF. As DNA, the CDR3 is TGTGCCAGCAGCCAAACGGCGGGGGCCCAAGAGACCCAGTACTTC.

In this sample, this clone turned up a few times. V gene TRBV7-9 combines with J gene TRBJ1-1; no definite D call. Between the trimmed V and J ends, which lost 1 base and 4 bases, there was a span of 13 bases. This CDR3 is 15 amino acids long. Germline CDR1 is SEHNR and CDR2 is FQNEAQ (reference sequence). The CDR3 bases are TGTGCCAGCAGCTTAGGTACGGGTGTGGGCACTGAAGCTTTCTTT. As protein: CASSLGTGVGTEAFF.

J is TRBJ1-2 and V is TRBV28, with 7 bases that match TRBD1. J was trimmed by 8 bases and V by 2 bases; bases with no gene match: 8. CDR1 is MDHEN, CDR2 SYDVKM, per germline. CDR3 length equals 14 residues. In DNA form, the CDR3 reads TGTGCCAGCAGTTTAACAGCAGGGGGGATCGGCTACACCTTC. It encodes CASSLTAGGIGYTF.

The chain joins TRBV12-3 or TRBV12-4 to TRBJ1-5; D not resolved. The CDR3 extends over 13 amino acids. V lost 3 bases and J 2 bases, leaving 5 bases between the germline ends. This chain's CDR3 is CASSFRGNQPQHF. DNA of the CDR3: TGTGCCAGCAGTTTTAGAGGCAATCAGCCCCAGCATTTT.

V is TRBV5-1 and J is TRBJ2-1; TRBD1 might be the D (6 bases). V gave up 0 bases and J gave up 4 bases, with 8 bases separating them. The germline CDR1 and CDR2 sequences are SGHRS and YFSETQ. This CDR3 region has 14 residues. CDR3 amino acids: CASSLGGPYNEQFF. DNA for the CDR3: TGCGCCAGCAGCTTGGGGGGGCCTTACAATGAGCAGTTCTTC.

The chain combines TRBV5-1 with TRBJ2-1; 12 nucleotides agree with TRBD2. This CDR3 comprises 17 residues. The V and J ends lost 0 bases and 2 bases, in that order; junction bases with no gene match: 3. Germline values: CDR1 SGHRS, CDR2 YFSETQ. The CDR3 DNA is TGCGCCAGCAGCTTGGTTTCTAGCGGGGGGGCCTACAATGAGCAGTTCTTC. Translated, it gives CASSLVSSGGAYNEQFF.

J is TRBJ2-1 and V is TRBV7-9; the D gene is possibly TRBD1 (5 bases). V was clipped by 4 bases and J by 8 bases, with 12 bases between them. Germline V lookup: CDR1 SEHNR, CDR2 FQNEAQ (reference sequence). This CDR3 region has 13 residues. The CDR3 DNA sequence: TGTGCCAGCAGCTCCAAAGGGGTTTATGAGCAGTTCTTC. This sequence encodes CASSSKGVYEQFF.

The chain is built from TRBV27 and TRBJ1-1; 10 nucleotides agree with TRBD1. Losses at the gene ends were 5 bases for V and 3 bases for J; bases not matched to a gene: 12. The length of the CDR3 is 17 residues. The germline V gene has CDR1 MNHEY and CDR2 SMNVEV (reference sequence). The CDR3 coding sequence is TGTGCCAGCAGTCTCGACAGGGGGCGGGTGTTCCACACTGAAGCTTTCTTT. Its translation is CASSLDRGRVFHTEAFF.

This chain joins TRBV4-1 and TRBJ1-5, with D perhaps matching TRBD1 (6 bases). The germline V and J ends were trimmed by 3 bases and 2 bases, with 26 bases remaining between them. Germline V gene sequence: CDR1 MGHRA, CDR2 YSYEKL. CDR3 length: 20 residues. The CDR3 here is CASSHRGGGKGFFGNQPQHF. The CDR3 DNA sequence: TGCGCCAGCAGCCACCGAGGGGGGGGCAAGGGGTTTTTTGGCAATCAGCCCCAGCATTTT.

This clone was detected only a few times. The same CDR3 arises from other DNA sequences in this sample as well. This chain links TRBV11-2 with TRBJ1-2; the D is unclear. The CDR3 is 12 residues long. Germline loops: CDR1 SGHAT, CDR2 FQNNGV. Trimming removed 1 base from V and 2 bases from J, with 2 bases in between. CDR3 nucleotides: TGTGCCAGCAGCTTAGCAAACTATGGCTACACCTTC. Translated, it gives CASSLANYGYTF.

In its sample, this clone was seen a few times. The rearrangement joins TRBV7-9 to TRBJ2-1; tentatively, D is TRBD2 (5 bases). Germline V CDR1 and CDR2: SEHNR, FQNEAQ (reference sequence). Deletions cut 3 bases from V and 3 bases from J, with 6 bases between. This CDR3 is built from 13 residues. CDR3 DNA: TGTGCCAGCAGCTTTGGACTCTACAATGAGCAGTTCTTC. This gives the protein CASSFGLYNEQFF. The whole variable domain, remainder taken from reference TRBV7-9 and TRBJ2-1, is DTGVSQNPRHKITKRGQNVTFRCDPISEHNRLYWYRQTLGQGPEFLTYFQNEAQLEKSRLLSDRFSAERPKGSFSTLEIQRTEQGDSAMYLCASSFGLYNEQFFGPGTRLTVL.

This clone has only a few counts. The chain is built from TRBV7-2 and TRBJ1-2; TRBD1 aligns across 8 bases. This CDR3 has 16 residues. J gave up 4 bases and V 5 bases, and 12 bases lay outside the gene matches. Germline CDR1 reads SGHTA; CDR2 reads FQGNSA. CDR3 nucleotide sequence: TGTGCCAGCAGCCCGAGCCTGGACAGGGCTGGCTATGGCTACACCTTC. This encodes CASSPSLDRAGYGYTF.

The genes are TRBV29-1 and TRBJ2-7; D not resolved. The CDR3 is 14 residues long. Deletions cut 3 bases from V and 2 bases from J, with 14 bases between. Germline CDR1 is SQVTM and CDR2 is ANQGSEA. CDR3 DNA sequence: TGCAGCGTTGATTCGCTTGGCCGAACCTACGAGCAGTACTTC. Protein product: CSVDSLGRTYEQYF.

The count of this clone is one. The chain carries TRBV7-2 and TRBJ2-5; D perhaps matches TRBD1 (6 bases). Germline V lookup: CDR1 SGHTA, CDR2 FQGNSA. There are 15 residues in the CDR3. The germline V and J ends were trimmed by 5 bases and 3 bases, with 16 bases remaining between them. This CDR3 is CASSPIPRGEETQYF. The CDR3 DNA reads TGTGCCAGCAGCCCTATCCCCAGGGGCGAAGAGACCCAGTACTTC.

This clone appeared a few times. The chain joins TRBV19 to TRBJ1-5; 11 nucleotides line up with TRBD1. The length of the CDR3 is 16 residues. J was trimmed by 4 bases and V by 7 bases; bases with no gene match: 9. Germline lookup yields CDR1 LNHDA and CDR2 SQIVND (reference sequence). The CDR3 spells CASIIPDRGPNQPQHF. The DNA of the CDR3 is TGTGCCAGTATTATCCCGGACAGGGGGCCGAATCAGCCCCAGCATTTT.

V and J are TRBV5-1 and TRBJ2-7; a possible D gene is TRBD1 (6 bases). Looked up from germline, CDR1 is SGHRS and CDR2 is YFSETQ. This CDR3 has 14 residues. The V and J ends lost 0 bases and 3 bases respectively, with 10 bases between them. In DNA, the CDR3 is TGCGCCAGCAGCTTGGGGGGGCCCCTCTACGAGCAGTACTTC. It specifies CASSLGGPLYEQYF.

The chain has TRBV6-6 and TRBJ1-2; no definite D call. Germline V lookup: CDR1 MNHNY, CDR2 SVGAGI (reference sequence). The CDR3 has 15 amino acids. V gave up 0 bases and J gave up 6 bases, with 14 bases separating them. CDR3 residues: CASSYSGSPEDGYTF. The CDR3 DNA sequence: TGTGCCAGCAGTTACTCGGGGAGCCCAGAGGATGGCTACACCTTC.

The chain has TRBV5-5 and TRBJ2-2; unclear D gene. Between the trimmed V and J ends, which lost 0 bases and 10 bases, there was a span of 4 bases. This CDR3 spans 11 amino acids. Germline CDR1 reads SGHKS; CDR2 reads YYEKEE (reference sequence). CDR3 sequence: CASSLGVELFF. Written as DNA, the CDR3 is TGTGCCAGCAGCTTGGGAGTGGAGCTGTTTTTT.

The chain couples TRBV4-1 to TRBJ1-2; D remains unclear. The germline V gene has CDR1 MGHRA and CDR2 YSYEKL. The V and J ends lost 0 bases and 4 bases respectively, with 9 bases between them. The CDR3 covers 14 residues. CDR3 loop: CASSQEVSLYGYTF. The CDR3 region has the DNA TGCGCCAGCAGCCAAGAGGTTTCACTCTATGGCTACACCTTC.